A selection of T cell receptor beta chains follows, all from one sample in a study of T cell changes during pregnancy in multiple sclerosis. The table came from immunoSEQ multiplex PCR; TCRdb's copy has only in-frame clones and leaves some out. The top ten hold around 1.5% of the sample, which has roughly 39,000 clones, roughly 93% seen once. Sequences were obtained from PBMCs (not recorded whether the cells were cultured). These receptors came from a female donor with multiple sclerosis, enrolled in a pregnancy study. CDR3s include the opening cysteine and the closing phenylalanine or tryptophan. D genes are given only for firm matches. Expanded clones get a size class; other rows say once, few or many, or leave the size out.

v_call: TRBV7-6
d_call: TRBD1
j_call: TRBJ1-2
clone_size: NA
cdr3_aa: CASSLSTGDTNYGYTF
cdr3_nt: TGTGCCAGCAGCTTATCGACAGGGGACACTAACTATGGCTACACCTTC

v_call: TRBV28
d_call: NA
j_call: TRBJ2-7
clone_size: NA
cdr3_aa: CASSFGSTYEQYF
cdr3_nt: TGTGCCAGCAGTTTCGGCAGCACCTACGAGCAGTACTTC

v_call: TRBV27
d_call: NA
j_call: TRBJ2-1
clone_size: once
cdr3_aa: CASRQMFGGNEQFF
cdr3_nt: TGTGCCAGCAGGCAAATGTTTGGGGGCAATGAGCAGTTCTTC

v_call: TRBV5-1
d_call: NA
j_call: TRBJ1-5
clone_size: few
cdr3_aa: CASSSGEHNQPQHF
cdr3_nt: TGCGCCAGCAGCTCAGGGGAGCACAATCAGCCCCAGCATTTT

v_call: TRBV4-1
d_call: NA
j_call: TRBJ1-1
clone_size: NA
cdr3_aa: CASSQDEGGAVPTLNTEAFF
cdr3_nt: TGCGCCAGCAGCCAAGACGAGGGGGGGGCAGTTCCTACTCTGAACACTGAAGCTTTCTTT

v_call: TRBV7-2
d_call: TRBD1
j_call: TRBJ1-5
clone_size: NA
cdr3_aa: CASSLGQGGQPQHF
cdr3_nt: TGTGCCAGCAGCTTAGGACAGGGCGGACAGCCCCAGCATTTT

v_call: TRBV6-4
d_call: TRBD1
j_call: TRBJ1-2
clone_size: NA
cdr3_aa: CASSEGTAQTGGYTF
cdr3_nt: TGTGCCAGCAGTGAGGGGACAGCGCAGACGGGTGGCTACACCTTC

v_call: TRBV5-1
d_call: TRBD1
j_call: TRBJ2-6
clone_size: NA
cdr3_aa: CASSLERGGITSGANVLTF
cdr3_nt: TGCGCCAGCAGCTTGGAGAGAGGGGGCATCACCTCTGGGGCCAACGTCCTGACTTTC

v_call: TRBV14
d_call: NA
j_call: TRBJ1-5
clone_size: NA
cdr3_aa: CASSQDPYQPQHF
cdr3_nt: TGTGCCAGCAGCCAAGATCCATATCAGCCCCAGCATTTT

v_call: TRBV18
d_call: NA
j_call: TRBJ1-1
clone_size: NA
cdr3_aa: CASSPSEEAFF
cdr3_nt: TGTGCCAGCTCACCCTCCGAAGAAGCTTTCTTT

v_call: TRBV6-1
d_call: TRBD2
j_call: TRBJ2-3
clone_size: NA
cdr3_aa: CASSYSGSSDTQYF
cdr3_nt: TGTGCCAGCAGTTATAGCGGGAGCTCAGATACGCAGTATTTT

v_call: TRBV18
d_call: TRBD1
j_call: TRBJ2-4
clone_size: NA
cdr3_aa: CASSPPTGARGKNIQYF
cdr3_nt: TGTGCCAGCTCACCGCCGACAGGGGCTCGGGGCAAAAACATTCAGTACTTC

v_call: TRBV4-2
d_call: NA
j_call: TRBJ2-6
clone_size: NA
cdr3_aa: CASSQAGDSGANVLTF
cdr3_nt: TGTGCCAGCAGCCAAGCGGGAGACTCTGGGGCCAACGTCCTGACTTTC

v_call: TRBV7-9
d_call: NA
j_call: TRBJ1-1
clone_size: NA
cdr3_aa: CASSFGQLGTEAFF
cdr3_nt: TGTGCCAGCAGCTTTGGTCAACTCGGGACTGAAGCTTTCTTT